The rows below give T cell receptor beta chains drawn from one sample of a study of blood T cell repertoires in COVID-19. This table comes from immunoSEQ multiplex PCR, and its TCRdb copy is limited to in-frame clones, with some not included. The profile covers under 300,000 clones, with around nine tenths appearing a single time and approximately 0.8% taken by the ten largest. The sample was peripheral blood. The receptors come from a man aged 25 to 40 with COVID-19, enrolled during active disease. CDR3s include the opening cysteine and the closing phenylalanine or tryptophan. The order of the fields is CDR3 protein, CDR3 DNA, D gene, clone size, J gene, V gene. The D gene is left open where the match is weak. Where a row states a size, it is once, few, many or the class of an expanded clone; other rows omit it.

CASSPDRVRTGELFF	TGTGCCAGCTCACCGGACAGGGTGAGAACCGGGGAGCTGTTTTTT	TRBD1	few	TRBJ2-2	TRBV18
CASSQGVREVETQYF	TGCGCCAGCAGCCAAGGTGTCAGGGAGGTAGAGACCCAGTACTTC	NA	NA	TRBJ2-5	TRBV4-1
CASSDFGTGEDLFYGYTF	TGTGCCAGCAGCGATTTCGGGACAGGAGAAGATCTTTTTTACGGCTACACCTTC	TRBD1	NA	TRBJ1-2	TRBV9
CASRETGGREDTQYF	TGTGCCAGCCGGGAGACAGGGGGCAGGGAAGATACGCAGTATTTT	TRBD1	NA	TRBJ2-3	TRBV6-5
CASSRQRPVIAFF	TGTGCCAGCAGTCGCCAGAGGCCCGTAATTGCTTTCTTT	NA	NA	TRBJ1-1	TRBV13
CASSLASGAYNEQFF	TGTGCCAGCAGCTTAGCTAGCGGGGCTTACAATGAGCAGTTCTTC	TRBD2	NA	TRBJ2-1	TRBV7-7
CASSLVGLRRNNEKLFF	TGCGCCAGCAGCTTGGTAGGCCTAAGGAGGAATAATGAAAAACTGTTTTTT	NA	NA	TRBJ1-4	TRBV5-1
CASSSRTGVYNEQFF	TGTGCCAGCAGTTCCAGGACAGGGGTCTACAATGAGCAGTTCTTC	TRBD1	once	TRBJ2-1	TRBV27
CASSSAGQGRTQYF	TGTGCCAGCAGCAGCGCGGGACAGGGTAGGACCCAGTACTTC	TRBD1	NA	TRBJ2-5	TRBV5-4
CASSQEGGQGLRGYTF	TGTGCCAGCAGCCAAGAAGGCGGACAGGGGTTAAGGGGCTACACCTTC	TRBD1	NA	TRBJ1-2	TRBV14
CASSPPIGTALRDGYTF	TGTGCCAGCTCACCTCCAATTGGGACAGCTTTAAGGGATGGCTACACCTTC	TRBD1	NA	TRBJ1-2	TRBV18
CASSLVANSNYGYTF	TGTGCCAGCAGCTTGGTGGCAAATTCTAACTATGGCTACACCTTC	NA	NA	TRBJ1-2	TRBV5-4
CATGQFSGNTIYF	TGTGCCACCGGACAGTTCTCTGGAAACACCATATATTTT	NA	NA	TRBJ1-3	TRBV10-3
CASSPQINRRGTEAFF	TGTGCCAGTAGTCCCCAGATAAACAGAAGGGGGACTGAAGCTTTCTTT	NA	once	TRBJ1-1	TRBV19
CASSLLGGAVNQETQYF	TGTGCCAGCAGCTTATTGGGGGGGGCAGTTAACCAAGAGACCCAGTACTTC	NA	once	TRBJ2-5	TRBV11-2
CASSMWTETEAFF	TGTGCCAGTAGTATGTGGACAGAAACTGAAGCTTTCTTT	NA	NA	TRBJ1-1	TRBV19
CATSDLEGQLYEQYF	TGTGCCACCAGTGATTTGGAGGGACAACTTTACGAGCAGTACTTC	NA	NA	TRBJ2-7	TRBV24-1
CASSLSGTSGGAHSYEQYF	TGTGCCAGCAGTCTTTCCGGGACTAGCGGGGGAGCCCATTCCTACGAGCAGTACTTC	TRBD2	NA	TRBJ2-7	TRBV4-2
CSASPGLGYQETQYF	TGCAGTGCCAGTCCGGGACTAGGGTACCAAGAGACCCAGTACTTC	TRBD2	NA	TRBJ2-5	TRBV20-1
CATSPGGTGLEAFF	TGTGCCACCAGCCCTGGCGGGACAGGGCTTGAAGCTTTCTTT	TRBD1	NA	TRBJ1-1	TRBV15
CASSLDRYYGYTF	TGTGCCAGTAGTCTCGACAGATACTATGGCTACACCTTC	NA	NA	TRBJ1-2	TRBV19
CASSPKQGARSNQPQHF	TGTGCCAGTAGTCCGAAACAGGGGGCACGGAGCAATCAGCCCCAGCATTTT	TRBD1	once	TRBJ1-5	TRBV19
CATAREVSSNQPQHF	TGTGCCACCGCCCGGGAAGTTTCCAGCAATCAGCCCCAGCATTTT	NA	NA	TRBJ1-5	TRBV10-3
CASSRTFAGDDEQFF	TGTGCCAGCAGCCGCACGTTTGCGGGGGATGATGAGCAGTTCTTC	TRBD2	NA	TRBJ2-1	TRBV5-4
CASSLGQALSGNTIYF	TGTGCCAGCAGCTTAGGGCAGGCCCTCTCTGGAAACACCATATATTTT	NA	once	TRBJ1-3	TRBV7-6
CASSQAAAGGEQYF	TGTGCCAGCAGCCAAGCGGCTGCGGGGGGCGAGCAGTACTTC	TRBD2	NA	TRBJ2-7	TRBV3-1/TRBV3-2
CASSSGQHPEAFF	TGTGCCAGCAGCTCCGGACAGCACCCTGAAGCTTTCTTT	NA	NA	TRBJ1-1	TRBV7-9
CASSLATGNSNQPQHF	TGTGCCAGCAGTTTGGCTACAGGGAATAGCAATCAGCCCCAGCATTTT	NA	NA	TRBJ1-5	TRBV28
CASSSTGSNYGYTF	TGTGCCAGCAGCTCGACAGGATCTAACTATGGCTACACCTTC	NA	NA	TRBJ1-2	TRBV5-5
CASRAPGQETQYF	TGTGCCAGCAGGGCACCGGGACAAGAGACCCAGTACTTC	NA	NA	TRBJ2-5	TRBV11-2
CASSPGTSGGEQETQYF	TGCGCCAGCAGCCCCGGGACTAGCGGGGGGGAACAAGAGACCCAGTACTTC	TRBD2	NA	TRBJ2-5	TRBV4-1
CASSHPTGSYEQYF	TGTGCCAGCAGCCACCCTACAGGGTCCTACGAGCAGTACTTC	NA	NA	TRBJ2-7	TRBV3-1/TRBV3-2
CASTHRETGELFF	TGTGCCAGTACCCACAGGGAGACCGGGGAGCTGTTTTTT	NA	NA	TRBJ2-2	TRBV19
CASSVVRGPSDEQFF	TGTGCCAGCAGCGTAGTACGAGGCCCCTCTGATGAGCAGTTCTTC	NA	NA	TRBJ2-1	TRBV9
CASSVDRGGYTF	TGTGCCAGCAGTGTGGACAGGGGTGGCTACACCTTC	TRBD1	NA	TRBJ1-2	TRBV2
CASSFDTYGYEQYF	TGTGCCAGCAGTTTCGATACTTATGGCTACGAGCAGTACTTC	NA	NA	TRBJ2-7	TRBV6-6
CASSLDGGGGNEKLFF	TGTGCCAGCAGCTTAGACGGCGGGGGGGGAAATGAAAAACTGTTTTTT	NA	NA	TRBJ1-4	TRBV11-2
CASSPVKVSGWGQPQHF	TGTGCCAGCTCACCAGTCAAGGTTTCGGGGTGGGGTCAGCCCCAGCATTTT	NA	NA	TRBJ1-5	TRBV18
CASSYSDRGYEKLFF	TGTGCCAGCAGTTACTCTGACAGGGGGTATGAAAAACTGTTTTTT	TRBD1	NA	TRBJ1-4	TRBV6-6
CASNLGQGNNEQFF	TGCGCCAGCAACTTGGGACAGGGGAACAATGAGCAGTTCTTC	TRBD1	once	TRBJ2-1	TRBV5-1
CASSIGQQETQYF	TGTGCCAGCAGTATCGGACAGCAAGAGACCCAGTACTTC	NA	NA	TRBJ2-5	TRBV12-3/TRBV12-4
CASGPTDSSYEQYF	TGTGCCAGCGGACCGACAGACTCTTCCTACGAGCAGTACTTC	NA	NA	TRBJ2-7	TRBV5-5
CASSSTQGYEQYF	TGTGCCAGCAGTTCCACTCAGGGGTACGAGCAGTACTTC	NA	NA	TRBJ2-7	TRBV7-6
CSVPAGGGETQYF	TGCAGCGTTCCGGCAGGGGGCGGGGAGACCCAGTACTTC	TRBD1	NA	TRBJ2-5	TRBV29-1
CASSSLSGGPYNEQFF	TGTGCCAGCAGCTCCCTGAGCGGGGGGCCCTACAATGAGCAGTTCTTC	TRBD2	NA	TRBJ2-1	TRBV7-3
CASSVAQVNYGYTF	TGTGCCAGCAGCGTAGCCCAGGTTAACTATGGCTACACCTTC	NA	NA	TRBJ1-2	TRBV9
CASSLGQAPGSPLHF	TGTGCCAGCAGCTTAGGGCAGGCCCCAGGTTCACCCCTCCACTTT	NA	NA	TRBJ1-6	TRBV7-3
CSASFGGGAGDTQYF	TGCAGTGCTAGTTTTGGCGGGGGGGCCGGAGATACGCAGTATTTT	TRBD2	few	TRBJ2-3	TRBV20-1